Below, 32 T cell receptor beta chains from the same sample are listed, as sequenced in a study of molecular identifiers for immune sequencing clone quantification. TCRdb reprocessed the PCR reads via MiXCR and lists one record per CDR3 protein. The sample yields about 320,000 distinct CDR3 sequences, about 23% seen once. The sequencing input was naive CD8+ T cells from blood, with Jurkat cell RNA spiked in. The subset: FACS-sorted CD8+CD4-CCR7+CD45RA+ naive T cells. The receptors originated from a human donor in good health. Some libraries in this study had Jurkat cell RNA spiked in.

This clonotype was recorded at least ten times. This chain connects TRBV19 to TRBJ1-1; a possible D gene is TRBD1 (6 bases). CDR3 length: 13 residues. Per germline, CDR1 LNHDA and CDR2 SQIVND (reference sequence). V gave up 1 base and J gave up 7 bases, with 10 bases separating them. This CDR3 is CASSIGGQSEAFF. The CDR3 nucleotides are TGTGCCAGTAGTATAGGGGGACAAAGTGAAGCTTTCTTT.

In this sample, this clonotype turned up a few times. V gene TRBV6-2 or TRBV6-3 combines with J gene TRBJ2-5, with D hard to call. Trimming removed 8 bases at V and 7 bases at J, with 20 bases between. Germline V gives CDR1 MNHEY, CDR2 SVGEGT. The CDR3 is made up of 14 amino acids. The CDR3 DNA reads TGTGCCAGCCGCTACCAAGGCGGATGGTGGACCCAGTACTTC. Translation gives CASRYQGGWWTQYF.

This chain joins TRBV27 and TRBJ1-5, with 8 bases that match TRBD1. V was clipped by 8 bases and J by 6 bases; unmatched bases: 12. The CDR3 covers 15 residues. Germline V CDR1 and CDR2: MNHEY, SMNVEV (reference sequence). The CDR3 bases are TGTGCCAGCTCCCCCACGCCAGGGGGCACTCAGCCCCAGCATTTT. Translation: CASSPTPGGTQPQHF.

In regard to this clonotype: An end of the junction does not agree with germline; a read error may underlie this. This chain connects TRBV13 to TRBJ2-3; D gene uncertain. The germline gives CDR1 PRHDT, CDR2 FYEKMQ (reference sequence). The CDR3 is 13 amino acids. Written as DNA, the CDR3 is TGTGCCAGCAGCTTAGCCGTCACAGATGCGCAGTATTTT. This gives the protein CASSLAVTDAQYF.

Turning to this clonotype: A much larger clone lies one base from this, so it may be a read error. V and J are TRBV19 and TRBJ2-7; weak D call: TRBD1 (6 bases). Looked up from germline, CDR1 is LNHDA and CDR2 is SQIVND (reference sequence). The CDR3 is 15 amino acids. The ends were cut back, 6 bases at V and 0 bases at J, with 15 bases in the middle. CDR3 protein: CASRKRDMHSYEQYF. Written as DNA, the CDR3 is TGTGCCAGTAGGAAACGGGACATGCACTCCTACGAGCAGTACTTC.

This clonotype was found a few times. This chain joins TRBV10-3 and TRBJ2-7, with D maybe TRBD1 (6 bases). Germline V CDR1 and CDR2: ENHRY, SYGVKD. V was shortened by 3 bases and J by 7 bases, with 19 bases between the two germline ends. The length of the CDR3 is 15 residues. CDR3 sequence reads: CAISDPGTKNREQYF. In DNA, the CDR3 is TGTGCCATCAGTGACCCGGGGACAAAAAACAGGGAGCAGTACTTC.

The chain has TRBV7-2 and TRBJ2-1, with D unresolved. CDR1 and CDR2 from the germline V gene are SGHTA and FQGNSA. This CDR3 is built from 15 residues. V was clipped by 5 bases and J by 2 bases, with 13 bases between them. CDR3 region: CASSPPATPYNEQFF. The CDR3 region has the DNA TGTGCCAGCAGCCCCCCAGCGACACCCTACAATGAGCAGTTCTTC. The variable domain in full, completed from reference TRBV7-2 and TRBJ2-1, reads GAGVSQSPSNKVTEKGKDVELRCDPISGHTALYWYRQSLGQGLEFLIYFQGNSAPDKSGLPSDRFSAERTGGSVSTLTIQRTQQEDSAVYLCASSPPATPYNEQFFGPGTRLTVL.

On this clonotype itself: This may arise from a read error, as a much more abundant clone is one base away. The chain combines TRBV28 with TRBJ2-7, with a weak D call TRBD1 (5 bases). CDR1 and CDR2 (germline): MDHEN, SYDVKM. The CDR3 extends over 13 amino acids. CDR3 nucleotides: TGTGCCAGCAGTTTCGCAGGGAACTACGAGCAGTGCTTC. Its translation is CASSFAGNYEQCF.

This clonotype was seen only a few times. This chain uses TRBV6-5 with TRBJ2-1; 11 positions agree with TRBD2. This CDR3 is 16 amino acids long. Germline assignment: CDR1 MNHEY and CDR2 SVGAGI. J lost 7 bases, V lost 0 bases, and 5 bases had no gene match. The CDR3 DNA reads TGTGCCAGCAGTTACTCGGGGTCTAGCGGGAGGAATGAGCAGTTCTTC. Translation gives CASSYSGSSGRNEQFF.

The CDR3 loop reads CASCSQGLNTEAFF. The CDR3 DNA reads TGTGCCAGCTGTAGTCAGGGGCTAAACACTGAAGCTTTCTTT. The chain couples TRBV2 to TRBJ1-1; D is perhaps TRBD1 (6 bases). This CDR3 spans 14 amino acids. V was trimmed by 8 bases and J by 2 bases, leaving 15 bases between them. The germline gives CDR1 SNHLY, CDR2 FYNNEI. The variable domain in full, completed from reference TRBV2 and TRBJ1-1, reads EPEVTQTPSHQVTQMGQEVILRCVPISNHLYFYWYRQILGQKVEFLVSFYNNEISEKSEIFDDQFSVERPDGSNFTLKIRSTKLEDSAMYFCASCSQGLNTEAFFGQGTRLTVV.

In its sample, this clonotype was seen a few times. The CDR3 region is CASTPGPWLERGLTDTQYF. The CDR3 DNA is TGTGCCAGCACCCCGGGCCCCTGGTTAGAGCGGGGGCTCACAGATACGCAGTATTTT. The genes are TRBV6-1 and TRBJ2-3; 8 bases are a match to TRBD2. This CDR3 comprises 19 residues. Trimming at V came to 7 bases and at J to 2 bases, leaving 20 bases not matched to a gene. Germline values: CDR1 MNHNS, CDR2 SASEGT.

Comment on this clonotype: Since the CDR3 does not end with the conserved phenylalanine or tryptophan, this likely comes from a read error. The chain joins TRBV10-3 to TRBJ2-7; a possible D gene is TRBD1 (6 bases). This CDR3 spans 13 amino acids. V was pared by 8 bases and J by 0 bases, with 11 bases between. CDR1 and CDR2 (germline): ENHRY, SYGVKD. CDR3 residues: CAIRAGDSYEQYL. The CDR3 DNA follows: TGTGCCATCCGGGCAGGGGACTCCTACGAGCAGTACCTC.

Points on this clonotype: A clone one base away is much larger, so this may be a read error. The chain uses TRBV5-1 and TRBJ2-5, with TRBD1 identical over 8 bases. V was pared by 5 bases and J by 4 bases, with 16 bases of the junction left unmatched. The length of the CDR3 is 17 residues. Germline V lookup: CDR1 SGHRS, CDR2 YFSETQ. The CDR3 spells CASRSHTLGQGGETQYF. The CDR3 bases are TGCGCCAGCAGGTCGCACACCTTAGGACAGGGCGGAGAGACCCAGTACTTC.

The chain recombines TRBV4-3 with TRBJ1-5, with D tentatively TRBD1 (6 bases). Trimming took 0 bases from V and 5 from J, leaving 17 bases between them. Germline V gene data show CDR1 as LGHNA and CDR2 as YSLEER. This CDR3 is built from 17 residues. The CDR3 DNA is TGCGCCAGCAGCCAAGATCTTGTGGGGGCCGTTGATCAGCCCCAGCATTTT. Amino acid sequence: CASSQDLVGAVDQPQHF.

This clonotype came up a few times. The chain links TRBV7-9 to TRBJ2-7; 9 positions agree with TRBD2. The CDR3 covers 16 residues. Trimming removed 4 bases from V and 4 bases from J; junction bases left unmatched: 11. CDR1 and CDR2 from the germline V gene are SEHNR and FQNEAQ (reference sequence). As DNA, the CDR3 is TGTGCCAGCAGCTGCGGACCGGGACTAGCAGATTACGAGCAGTACTTC. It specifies CASSCGPGLADYEQYF.

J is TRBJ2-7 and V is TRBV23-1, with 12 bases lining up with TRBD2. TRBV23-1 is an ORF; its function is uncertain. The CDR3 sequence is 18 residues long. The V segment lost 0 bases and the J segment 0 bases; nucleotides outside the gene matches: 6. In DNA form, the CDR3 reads TGCGCCAGCAGTCAATCTGGACTAGCGGGGCCGGGCTCCTACGAGCAGTACTTC. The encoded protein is CASSQSGLAGPGSYEQYF.

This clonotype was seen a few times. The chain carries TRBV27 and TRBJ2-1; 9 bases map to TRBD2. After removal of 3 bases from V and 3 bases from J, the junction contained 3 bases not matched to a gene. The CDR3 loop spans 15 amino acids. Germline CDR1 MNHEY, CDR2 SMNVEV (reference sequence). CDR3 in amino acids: CASSFQAGGYNEQFF. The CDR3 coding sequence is TGTGCCAGCAGTTTCCAAGCGGGAGGCTACAATGAGCAGTTCTTC.

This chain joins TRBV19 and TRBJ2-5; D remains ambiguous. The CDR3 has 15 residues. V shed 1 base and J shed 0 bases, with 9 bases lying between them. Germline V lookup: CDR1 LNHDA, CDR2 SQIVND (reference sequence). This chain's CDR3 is CASSIVPINQETQYF. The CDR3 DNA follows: TGTGCCAGTAGTATAGTGCCTATCAACCAAGAGACCCAGTACTTC.

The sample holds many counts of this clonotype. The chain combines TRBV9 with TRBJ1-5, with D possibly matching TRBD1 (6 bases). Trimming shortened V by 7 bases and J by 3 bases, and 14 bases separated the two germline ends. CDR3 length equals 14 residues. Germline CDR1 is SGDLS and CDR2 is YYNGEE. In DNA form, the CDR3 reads TGTGCCAGCTCCGCAGGGGTCACCAATCAGCCCCAGCATTTT. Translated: CASSAGVTNQPQHF.

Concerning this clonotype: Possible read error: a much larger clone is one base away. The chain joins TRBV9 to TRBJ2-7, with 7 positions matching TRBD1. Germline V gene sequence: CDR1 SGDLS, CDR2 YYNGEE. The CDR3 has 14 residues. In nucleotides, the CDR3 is TGTGCCGGCAGCGTAGGACAGGACTTCTACGAGCAGTACTTC. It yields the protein CAGSVGQDFYEQYF.

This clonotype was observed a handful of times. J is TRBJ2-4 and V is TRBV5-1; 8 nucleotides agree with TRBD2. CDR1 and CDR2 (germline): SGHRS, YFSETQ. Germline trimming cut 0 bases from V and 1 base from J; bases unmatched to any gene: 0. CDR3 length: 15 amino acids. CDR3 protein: CASSLAGGAKNIQYF. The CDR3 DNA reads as TGCGCCAGCAGCTTGGCGGGAGGGGCCAAAAACATTCAGTACTTC. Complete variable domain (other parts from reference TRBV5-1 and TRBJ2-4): KAGVTQTPRYLIKTRGQQVTLSCSPISGHRSVSWYQQTPGQGLQFLFEYFSETQRNKGNFPGRFSGRQFSNSRSEMNVSTLELGDSALYLCASSLAGGAKNIQYFGAGTRLSVL.

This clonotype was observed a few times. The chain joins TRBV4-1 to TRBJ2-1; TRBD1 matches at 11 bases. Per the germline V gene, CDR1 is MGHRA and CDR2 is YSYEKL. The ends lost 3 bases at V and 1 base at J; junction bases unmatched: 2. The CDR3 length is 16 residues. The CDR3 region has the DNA TGCGCCAGCAGCCACGGACAGGGGGCATCCTACAATGAGCAGTTCTTC. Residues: CASSHGQGASYNEQFF.

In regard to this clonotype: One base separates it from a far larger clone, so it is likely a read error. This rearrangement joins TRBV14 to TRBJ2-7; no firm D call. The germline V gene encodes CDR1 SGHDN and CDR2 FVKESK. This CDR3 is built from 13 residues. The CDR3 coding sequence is TGTGCCAGCAGCCATGGGCAGGCCTACGTGCAGTACTTC. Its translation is CASSHGQAYVQYF.

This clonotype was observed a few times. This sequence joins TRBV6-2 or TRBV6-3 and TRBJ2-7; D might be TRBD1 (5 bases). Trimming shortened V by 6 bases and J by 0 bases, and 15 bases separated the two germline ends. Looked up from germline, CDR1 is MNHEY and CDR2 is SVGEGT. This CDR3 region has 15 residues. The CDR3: CASRASQAPSYEQYF. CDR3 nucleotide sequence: TGTGCCAGCAGAGCATCACAGGCCCCCTCCTACGAGCAGTACTTC.

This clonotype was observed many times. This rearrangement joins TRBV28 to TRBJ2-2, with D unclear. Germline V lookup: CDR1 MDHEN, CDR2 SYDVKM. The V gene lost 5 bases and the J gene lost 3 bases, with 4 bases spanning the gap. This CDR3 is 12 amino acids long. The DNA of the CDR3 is TGTGCCAGCAGTGGGGACACCGGGGAGCTGTTTTTT. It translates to CASSGDTGELFF.

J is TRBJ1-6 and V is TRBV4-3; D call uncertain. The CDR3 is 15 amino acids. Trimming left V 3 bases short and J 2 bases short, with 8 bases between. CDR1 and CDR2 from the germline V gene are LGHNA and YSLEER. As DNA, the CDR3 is TGCGCCAGCAGCCAGGGGTCGGCCTATAATTCACCCCTCCACTTT. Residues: CASSQGSAYNSPLHF.

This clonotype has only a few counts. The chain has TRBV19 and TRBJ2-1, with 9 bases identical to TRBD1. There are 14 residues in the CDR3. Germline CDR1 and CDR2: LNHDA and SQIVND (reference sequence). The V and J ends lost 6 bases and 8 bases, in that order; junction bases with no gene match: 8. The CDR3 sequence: CASSSGTGIHEQFF. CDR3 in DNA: TGTGCCAGTAGCTCCGGGACAGGGATCCATGAGCAGTTCTTC. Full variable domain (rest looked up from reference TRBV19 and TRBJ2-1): DGGITQSPKYLFRKEGQNVTLSCEQNLNHDAMYWYRQDPGQGLRLIYYSQIVNDFQKGDIAEGYSVSREKKESFPLTVTSAQKNPTAFYLCASSSGTGIHEQFFGPGTRLTVL.

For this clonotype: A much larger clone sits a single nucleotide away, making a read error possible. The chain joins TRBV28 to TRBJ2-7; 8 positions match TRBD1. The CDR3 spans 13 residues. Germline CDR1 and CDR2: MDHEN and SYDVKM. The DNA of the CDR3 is TGTGCCAGCAGACCGGGACAGGTCGTGGAGCAGCACTTC. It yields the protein CASRPGQVVEQHF. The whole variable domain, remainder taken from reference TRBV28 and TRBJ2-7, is DVKVTQSSRYLVKRTGEKVFLECVQDMDHENMFWYRQDPGLGLRLIYFSYDVKMKEKGDIPEGYSVSREKKERFSLILESASTNQTSMYLCASRPGQVVEQHFGPGTRLTVT.

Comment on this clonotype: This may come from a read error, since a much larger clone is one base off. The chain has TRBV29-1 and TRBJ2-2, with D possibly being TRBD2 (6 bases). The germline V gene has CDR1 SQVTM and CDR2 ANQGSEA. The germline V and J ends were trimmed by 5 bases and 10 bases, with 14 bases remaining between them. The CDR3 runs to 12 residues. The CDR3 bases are TGCAGCGTTTGGACTAACTCCGAGGAGCTGTTTTTT. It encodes CSVWTNSEELFF.

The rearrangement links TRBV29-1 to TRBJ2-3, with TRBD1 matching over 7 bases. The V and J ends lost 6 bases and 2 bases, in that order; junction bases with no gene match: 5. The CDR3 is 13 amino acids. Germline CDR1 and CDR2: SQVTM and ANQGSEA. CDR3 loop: CSVLTGPTDTQYF. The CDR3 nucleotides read TGCAGCGTATTGACAGGGCCCACAGATACGCAGTATTTT.

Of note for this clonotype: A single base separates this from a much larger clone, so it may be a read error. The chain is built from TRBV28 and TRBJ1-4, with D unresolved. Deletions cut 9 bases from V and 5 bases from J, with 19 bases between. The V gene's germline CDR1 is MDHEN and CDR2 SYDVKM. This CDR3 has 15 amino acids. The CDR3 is CASKPRVSGNEKLFF. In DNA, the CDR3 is TGTGCCAGTAAGCCCCGGGTTTCGGGGAATGAAAAACTGTTTTTT.

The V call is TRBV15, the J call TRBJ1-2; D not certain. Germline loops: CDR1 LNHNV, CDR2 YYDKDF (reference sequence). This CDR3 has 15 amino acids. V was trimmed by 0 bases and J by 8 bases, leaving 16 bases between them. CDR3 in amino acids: CATSRDKGSPWGYTF. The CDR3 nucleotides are TGTGCCACCAGCAGAGATAAGGGTTCCCCGTGGGGCTACACCTTC. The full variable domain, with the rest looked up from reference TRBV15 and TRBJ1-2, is DAMVIQNPRYQVTQFGKPVTLSCSQTLNHNVMYWYQQKSSQAPKLLFHYYDKDFNNEADTPDNFQSRRPNTSFCFLDIRSPGLGDTAMYLCATSRDKGSPWGYTFGSGTRLTVV.